This section outlines one TCR beta chain sequence together with its context. The antigen is unknown. The use of a sample-barcoded 5' primer and a J-beta primer mix characterized a second PCR of roughly 7 to 11 cycles. TCRdb redid the calling of the 5' RACE reads with MiXCR, one entry per CDR3 protein. The sample records 1.5 million to 2 million distinct CDR3 sequences, about 31% being singletons. This specimen belongs to a study of blood T cells in healthy people across ages. Study-wide background: Template-switching capture recovered about one barcoded beta molecule per two T cells.

The CDR3 length is 14 residues. Trimming cost V 2 bases and J 3 bases, with 10 bases left between them. Findings of the study overall: There were more naive CD4+ cells and higher diversity in long-lived donors than in aged donors.

This TCR came from a young woman in good health. Input material: blood. The chain recombines TRBV12-3 or TRBV12-4 with TRBJ1-2; the D gene is possibly TRBD1 (5 bases). CDR3 protein: CASSLNGRDYGYTF. The DNA of the CDR3 is TGTGCCAGCAGTTTAAACGGCAGGGACTATGGCTACACCTTC.